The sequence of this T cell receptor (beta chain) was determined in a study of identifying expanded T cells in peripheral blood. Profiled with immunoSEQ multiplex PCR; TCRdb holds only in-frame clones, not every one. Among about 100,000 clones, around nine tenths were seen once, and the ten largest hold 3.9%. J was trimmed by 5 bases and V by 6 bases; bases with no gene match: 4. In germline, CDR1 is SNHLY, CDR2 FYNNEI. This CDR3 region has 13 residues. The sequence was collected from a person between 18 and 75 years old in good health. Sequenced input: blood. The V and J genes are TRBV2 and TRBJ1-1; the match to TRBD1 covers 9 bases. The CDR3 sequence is CASRAGQGTEAFF. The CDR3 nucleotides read TGTGCCAGCAGGGCAGGACAGGGGACTGAAGCTTTCTTT.